This is a list of T cell receptor beta chains from one sample in a study of blood T cell repertoires in COVID-19. TCRdb's table, derived via immunoSEQ multiplex PCR, lists solely in-frame clones and lacks some. Among about 49,000 clones, roughly 88% were seen once, and the ten largest hold approximately 15%. Sequenced material: peripheral blood. Every receptor here comes from a human donor in a cohort sampled during active COVID-19. Both conserved end residues are part of each CDR3. The order of the fields is D gene, V gene, clone size, J gene, CDR3 protein, CDR3 DNA. A D gene is named only where the DNA matches it firmly. The size of a clone is reported for some rows only, either as once, few or many, or as a class for expanded clones.

TRBD2	TRBV6-6	few	TRBJ2-7	CASSPGSGGNYEQYF	TGTGCCAGCAGCCCTGGGAGCGGGGGAAACTACGAGCAGTACTTC
TRBD1	TRBV3-1/TRBV3-2	-	TRBJ1-2	CASSQGQGIGGYTF	TGTGCCAGCAGCCAAGGACAGGGGATTGGAGGCTACACCTTC
-	TRBV24-1	-	TRBJ1-2	CATSIRRNGYTF	TGTGCCACCAGTATAAGGAGGAATGGCTACACCTTC
TRBD2	TRBV20-1	-	TRBJ2-1	CSASSGGAFNEQFF	TGCAGTGCTAGTAGCGGGGGGGCCTTTAATGAGCAGTTCTTC
-	TRBV6-4	-	TRBJ1-1	CASSDSRRTEAFF	TGTGCCAGCAGTGACTCGAGGCGGACTGAAGCTTTCTTT
TRBD1	TRBV5-1	-	TRBJ2-5	CASRETGTGFLETQYF	TGCGCCAGCAGAGAAACCGGGACAGGGTTTTTGGAGACCCAGTACTTC
-	TRBV28	-	TRBJ2-3	CASRIGGTDTQYF	TGTGCCAGCAGAATAGGGGGCACAGATACGCAGTATTTT
-	TRBV12-3/TRBV12-4	-	TRBJ1-6	CASSLALQSPLHF	TGTGCCAGCAGTTTAGCCTTACAGTCACCCCTCCACTTT
TRBD2	TRBV19	-	TRBJ2-7	CASSELGGGSYEQYF	TGTGCCAGTAGTGAACTAGGCGGGGGTTCCTACGAGCAGTACTTC
-	TRBV7-6	-	TRBJ2-7	CASSLSTQNSYEQYF	TGTGCCAGCAGCTTAAGTACACAGAACTCCTACGAGCAGTACTTC
-	TRBV5-1	-	TRBJ1-1	CASSPGQNTEAFF	TGCGCCAGCAGCCCGGGACAGAACACTGAAGCTTTCTTT
TRBD2	TRBV6-2/TRBV6-3	once	TRBJ2-1	CASSSGLGYSYNEQFF	TGTGCCAGCAGCTCTGGACTAGGATACTCCTACAATGAGCAGTTCTTC
TRBD1	TRBV18	-	TRBJ1-6	CASSPTDRVGNSPLHF	TGTGCCAGCTCACCAACGGACAGGGTGGGGAATTCACCCCTCCACTTT
TRBD1	TRBV7-2	-	TRBJ2-5	CASSFYGQGETQYF	TGTGCCAGCAGCTTTTACGGACAGGGTGAGACCCAGTACTTC
TRBD1	TRBV5-1	-	TRBJ2-3	CASSEGQGTRDTQYF	TGCGCCAGCAGCGAGGGACAGGGGACCCGGGATACGCAGTATTTT